One sample yielded the 26 T cell receptor beta chains listed below, sequenced in a study of identical twins (dated by TCRdb to the mid-2010s). Library method: 5' RACE. Sequenced using an Illumina HiSeq 2000. TCRdb reanalyzed the raw reads on its own, using fastp at Q25 for trimming and MiXCR for clone calling, and kept in-frame beta chains. Every CDR3 protein is listed once, alongside the most common genes and DNA of its rows. This sample lists nearly 900,000 distinct CDR3 sequences; about 12% were detected once. In total, the top ten clones hold about 1.5% of the sample. In addition, the sample was reused for a study of yellow fever vaccine responses in identical twins.

Sequencing was done on a sample of PBMCs. These receptors were taken from a woman younger than 35 in good health.

This clonotype has a handful of counts. The chain carries TRBV7-8 and TRBJ2-1; 10 bases map to TRBD2. V trimming: 2 bases; J trimming: 8 bases; junction bases outside the gene matches: 9. Germline lookup yields CDR1 SGHVS and CDR2 FQNEAQ. CDR3 length: 16 amino acids. DNA for the CDR3: TGTGCCAGCAGCTTAACCAGCGGGAGGGCCTGGGATGAGCAGTTCTTC. Its translation: CASSLTSGRAWDEQFF. Filled out from reference TRBV7-8 and TRBJ2-1, the complete variable domain reads GAGVSQSPRYKVAKRGQDVALRCDPISGHVSLFWYQQALGQGPEFLTYFQNEAQLDKSGLPSDRFFAERPEGSVSTLKIQRTQQEDSAVYLCASSLTSGRAWDEQFFGPGTRLTVL.

V and J are TRBV4-1 and TRBJ2-1; D possibly corresponds to TRBD1 (6 bases). Germline V CDR1 and CDR2: MGHRA, YSYEKL. Trimming removed 4 bases from V and 0 bases from J, with 10 bases in between. This CDR3 has 15 residues. CDR3 loop: CASSLGQYSYNEQFF. DNA of the CDR3: TGCGCCAGCAGCCTCGGACAGTACTCCTACAATGAGCAGTTCTTC.

The genes are TRBV20-1 and TRBJ2-3; D uncertain. Trimming removed 6 bases from V and 0 bases from J, with 7 bases in between. CDR1 is DFQATT and CDR2 is SNEGSKA in the germline V gene (reference sequence). The CDR3 spans 12 residues. The CDR3 is CSAYPSTDTQYF. CDR3 sequence (DNA): TGCAGTGCGTACCCCAGCACAGATACGCAGTATTTT.

The CDR3 DNA reads TGCGCCAGCAGCTCAGGGACCGATCTTGAGCAGTTCTTC. It specifies CASSSGTDLEQFF. The chain joins TRBV5-1 to TRBJ2-1; D is tentatively TRBD1 or TRBD2 (5 bases each). Germline V CDR1 and CDR2: SGHRS, YFSETQ. This CDR3 is built from 13 residues. Trimming took 3 bases from V and 9 from J, leaving 13 bases between them.

Of note for this clonotype: A read error may produce the germline difference seen at one junction end. The chain joins TRBV3-1 to TRBJ2-1, with D possibly TRBD2 on 6 matching bases. From germline, CDR1 is LGHDT and CDR2 YNNKEL (reference sequence). The CDR3 contains 17 residues. CDR3 sequence (DNA): TGTGCCACCAGCCAAGATTATCGGGAGTATGGTGCGTATGAGCAGTTCTTC. This sequence encodes CATSQDYREYGAYEQFF.

This clonotype was counted between two and nine times. This chain joins TRBV20-1 and TRBJ2-2; tentative D call: TRBD1 (5 bases). Looked up from germline, CDR1 is DFQATT and CDR2 is SNEGSKA (reference sequence). The length of the CDR3 is 14 residues. V was shortened by 3 bases and J by 3 bases, with 11 bases between the two germline ends. The CDR3 coding sequence is TGCAGTGCTAGTGAGACAGATTACACCGGGGAGCTGTTTTTT. Protein sequence: CSASETDYTGELFF.

This clonotype was counted many times. Written as DNA, the CDR3 is TGTGCCAGCAGATATCGGGGGGGTACCTACAATGAGCAGTTCTTC. Translating gives CASRYRGGTYNEQFF. V usage is TRBV2 and J usage is TRBJ2-1, with 8 nucleotides matching TRBD2. The CDR3 extends over 15 amino acids. Germline CDR1 is SNHLY and CDR2 is FYNNEI. Losses at the gene ends were 6 bases for V and 2 bases for J; bases not matched to a gene: 6.

The chain employs TRBV20-1 and TRBJ2-1; D is possibly TRBD2 (5 bases). This CDR3 has 14 residues. Germline loops: CDR1 DFQATT, CDR2 SNEGSKA (reference sequence). Trimming removed 5 bases at V and 4 bases at J, with 15 bases between. CDR3 residues: CSAGGLAEYNEQFF. DNA of the CDR3: TGCAGTGCTGGTGGGCTAGCAGAATACAATGAGCAGTTCTTC.

The chain has TRBV12-3 or TRBV12-4 and TRBJ2-1; 13 nucleotides agree with TRBD2. V shed 5 bases and J 10 bases; nucleotides not matched to a gene: 8. The CDR3 length is 15 residues. CDR3 in amino acids: CASSQAGTSGTEQFF. Here the CDR3 DNA reads TGTGCCAGCAGTCAAGCGGGGACTAGCGGGACCGAGCAGTTCTTC.

The chain couples TRBV27 to TRBJ2-4, with unresolved D. Germline V lookup: CDR1 MNHEY, CDR2 SMNVEV (reference sequence). The CDR3 is made up of 11 amino acids. V was clipped by 1 base and J by 11 bases, with 6 bases between them. The CDR3 nucleotides read TGTGCCAGCAGTTTATTTCAGGTTCAGTACTTC. It encodes CASSLFQVQYF.

V gene TRBV5-1 combines with J gene TRBJ2-7; possibly TRBD1 for D (7 bases). Germline values: CDR1 SGHRS, CDR2 YFSETQ. V lost 0 bases, J lost 4 bases, and 20 bases lay in between. The CDR3 covers 17 residues. CDR3: CASSLGGPRQGGYEQYF. Written as DNA, the CDR3 is TGCGCCAGCAGCTTGGGAGGTCCGAGACAGGGAGGTTACGAGCAGTACTTC.

This clonotype has more than one count but fewer than ten. The chain is built from TRBV7-8 and TRBJ2-3, with TRBD1 as a possible D gene (7 bases). Germline CDR1 SGHVS, CDR2 FQNEAQ. V was clipped by 4 bases and J by 3 bases, with 14 bases between them. This CDR3 has 15 amino acids. CDR3 nucleotide sequence: TGTGCCAGCAGCTCCCCGACAGGGAGGACAGATACGCAGTATTTT. This gives the protein CASSSPTGRTDTQYF.

This clonotype has only a few counts. The chain joins TRBV5-1 to TRBJ2-2; 7 positions match TRBD1. There are 16 residues in the CDR3. Germline lookup yields CDR1 SGHRS and CDR2 YFSETQ. With V trimmed by 5 bases and J by 1 base, 8 bases remained unmatched. Written as DNA, the CDR3 is TGCGCCAGCAGGGCACCGGGACAGAGGAACACCGGGGAGCTGTTTTTT. This translates into CASRAPGQRNTGELFF.

This clonotype was detected only a few times. The chain employs TRBV14 and TRBJ2-1; D not certain. This CDR3 region has 15 residues. V gave up 6 bases and J gave up 0 bases, with 12 bases separating them. Germline lookup yields CDR1 SGHDN and CDR2 FVKESK. The CDR3 DNA reads as TGTGCCAGCAGGCCACTTCCGAGCTCCTACAATGAGCAGTTCTTC. Protein product: CASRPLPSSYNEQFF.

This clonotype was found a few times. V gene TRBV4-1 combines with J gene TRBJ2-7; 7 bases are shared with TRBD1. Germline trimming cut 0 bases from V and 0 bases from J; bases unmatched to any gene: 5. The CDR3 is made up of 16 amino acids. Looked up from germline, CDR1 is MGHRA and CDR2 is YSYEKL. The CDR3 nucleotides are TGCGCCAGCAGCCAAGATCTCGGGACAGCCTCCTACGAGCAGTACTTC. Translation: CASSQDLGTASYEQYF.

This clonotype was seen more than once but under ten times. The gene calls are TRBV20-1 and TRBJ1-2; 8 bases are a match to TRBD1. The germline CDR1 and CDR2 sequences are DFQATT and SNEGSKA (reference sequence). The CDR3 length is 15 residues. The J segment lost 4 bases and the V segment lost 0 bases, leaving 7 bases of the junction unmatched. The CDR3 loop is CSARDFDRGVYGYTF. The CDR3 coding sequence is TGCAGTGCTAGAGATTTTGACAGGGGCGTCTATGGCTACACCTTC.

This clonotype was picked up a small number of times. The chain couples TRBV5-1 to TRBJ1-1; D is perhaps TRBD1 (5 bases). CDR1 is SGHRS, CDR2 YFSETQ, per germline. This CDR3 comprises 16 residues. The ends were cut back, 4 bases at V and 4 bases at J, with 20 bases in the middle. CDR3 bases: TGCGCCAGCAGCCCCTCCCGTTGGGGCTGGGGCACTGAAGCTTTCTTT. This sequence encodes CASSPSRWGWGTEAFF. The variable domain in full, with the rest retrieved from reference TRBV5-1 and TRBJ1-1, is KAGVTQTPRYLIKTRGQQVTLSCSPISGHRSVSWYQQTPGQGLQFLFEYFSETQRNKGNFPGRFSGRQFSNSRSEMNVSTLELGDSALYLCASSPSRWGWGTEAFFGQGTRLTVV.

The rearrangement links TRBV12-3 or TRBV12-4 to TRBJ2-1; 7 bases fit TRBD2. The CDR3 consists of 16 residues. Trimming took 2 bases from V and 1 from J; bases not matched to a gene: 5. The DNA for the CDR3 is TGTGCCAGCAGTTTATTTCTAGCGGCTTCCTACAATGAGCAGTTCTTC. Its protein is CASSLFLAASYNEQFF.

The chain uses TRBV28 and TRBJ2-7; TRBD1 matches at 7 bases. This CDR3 is built from 14 residues. The germline gives CDR1 MDHEN, CDR2 SYDVKM. Trimming took 6 bases from V and 9 from J; bases not matched to a gene: 14. The CDR3 DNA reads as TGTGCCAGCAGGCCTACGGGACAGCATTTGAGGCAGTACTTC. This gives the protein CASRPTGQHLRQYF.

V and J are TRBV2 and TRBJ1-5; TRBD1 is a possible D gene (6 bases). The CDR3 covers 14 residues. Germline V gives CDR1 SNHLY, CDR2 FYNNEI. The V and J ends lost 8 bases and 1 base respectively, with 12 bases between them. The CDR3: CASREGDSNQPQHF. The CDR3 DNA reads TGTGCCAGCCGGGAGGGGGACAGCAATCAGCCCCAGCATTTT.

This rearrangement joins TRBV10-3 to TRBJ2-2; D gene uncertain. CDR3 size: 14 residues. V lost 5 bases and J 0 bases, leaving 7 bases between the germline ends. Germline CDR1 and CDR2: ENHRY and SYGVKD. As DNA, the CDR3 is TGTGCCATCAGTCTTGCAACGAACACCGGGGAGCTGTTTTTT. Encoded protein: CAISLATNTGELFF.

This clonotype was counted a few times. V gene TRBV28 combines with J gene TRBJ2-7, with TRBD2 identical over 8 bases. This CDR3 is built from 15 residues. J gave up 2 bases and V 2 bases, and 5 bases lay outside the gene matches. Germline loops: CDR1 MDHEN, CDR2 SYDVKM. The CDR3 here is CASSLVSSGTYEQYF. In DNA, the CDR3 is TGTGCCAGCAGTTTAGTTAGTAGCGGGACCTACGAGCAGTACTTC.

V and J are TRBV4-1 and TRBJ2-1; TRBD2 is a possible D gene (7 bases). Trimming took off 1 base at V and 7 bases at J, with 20 bases between the two ends. The CDR3 contains 17 residues. Germline CDR1 and CDR2: MGHRA and YSYEKL. The CDR3 DNA reads TGCGCCAGCAGCCAAGTCTTTCGCGGGAGTCAGGGGAATGAGCAGTTCTTC. Protein product: CASSQVFRGSQGNEQFF.

V usage is TRBV23-1 and J usage is TRBJ2-5; the match to TRBD2 covers 7 bases. TRBV23-1 is placed among ORFs of uncertain function. The CDR3 sequence is 17 residues long. After removal of 2 bases from V and 9 bases from J, the junction contained 18 bases not matched to a gene. CDR3 sequence (DNA): TGCGCCAGCAGTCAAGTTAAAAGGTCGGGGGGTCGGATCCCCCAGTACTTC. It translates to CASSQVKRSGGRIPQYF.

This sequence joins TRBV3-1 and TRBJ2-7, with TRBD2 identical over 10 bases. CDR3 length equals 15 residues. CDR1 is LGHDT and CDR2 is YNNKEL in the germline V gene (reference sequence). V lost 4 bases to trimming and J lost 5 bases; unmatched junction nucleotides: 8. CDR3 in amino acids: CASSPLAGEMHEQYF. The DNA of the CDR3 is TGTGCCAGCAGCCCGCTAGCGGGAGAAATGCACGAGCAGTACTTC.

This clonotype showed up just a few times. The chain couples TRBV5-1 to TRBJ2-1, with TRBD2 identical over 12 bases. This CDR3 has 16 amino acids. J was trimmed by 5 bases and V by 2 bases; bases with no gene match: 5. Germline V CDR1 and CDR2: SGHRS, YFSETQ. In DNA, the CDR3 is TGCGCCAGCAGCTTCAGGACTAGCGGGGATAACAATGAGCAGTTCTTC. Its protein product is CASSFRTSGDNNEQFF.